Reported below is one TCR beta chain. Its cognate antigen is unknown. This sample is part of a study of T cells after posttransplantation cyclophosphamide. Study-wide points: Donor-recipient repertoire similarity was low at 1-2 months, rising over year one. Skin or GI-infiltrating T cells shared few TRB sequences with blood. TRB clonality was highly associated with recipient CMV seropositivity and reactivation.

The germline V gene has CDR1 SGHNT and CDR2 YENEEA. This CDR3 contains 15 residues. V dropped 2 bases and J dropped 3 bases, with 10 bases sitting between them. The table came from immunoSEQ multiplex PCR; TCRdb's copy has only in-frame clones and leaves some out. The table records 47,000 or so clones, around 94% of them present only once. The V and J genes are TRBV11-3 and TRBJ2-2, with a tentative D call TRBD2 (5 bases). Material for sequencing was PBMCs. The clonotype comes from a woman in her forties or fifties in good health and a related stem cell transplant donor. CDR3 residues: CASSLSGVDTGELFF. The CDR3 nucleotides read TGTGCCAGCAGCTTATCCGGGGTGGACACCGGGGAGCTGTTTTTT.